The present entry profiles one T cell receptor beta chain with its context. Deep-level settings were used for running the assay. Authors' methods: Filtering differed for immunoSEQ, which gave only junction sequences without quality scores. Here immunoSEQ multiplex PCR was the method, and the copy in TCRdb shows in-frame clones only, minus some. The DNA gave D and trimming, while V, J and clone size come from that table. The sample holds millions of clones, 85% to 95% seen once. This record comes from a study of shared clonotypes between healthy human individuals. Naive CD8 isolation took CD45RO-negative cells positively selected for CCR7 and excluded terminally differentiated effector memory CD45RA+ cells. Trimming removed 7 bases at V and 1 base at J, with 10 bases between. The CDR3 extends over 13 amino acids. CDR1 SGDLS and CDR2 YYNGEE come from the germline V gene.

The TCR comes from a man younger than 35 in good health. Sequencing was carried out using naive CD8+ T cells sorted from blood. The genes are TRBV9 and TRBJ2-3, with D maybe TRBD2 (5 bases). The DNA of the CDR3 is TGTGCCAGCGCGCCCGGGGGCACAGATACGCAGTATTTT. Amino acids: CASAPGGTDTQYF.